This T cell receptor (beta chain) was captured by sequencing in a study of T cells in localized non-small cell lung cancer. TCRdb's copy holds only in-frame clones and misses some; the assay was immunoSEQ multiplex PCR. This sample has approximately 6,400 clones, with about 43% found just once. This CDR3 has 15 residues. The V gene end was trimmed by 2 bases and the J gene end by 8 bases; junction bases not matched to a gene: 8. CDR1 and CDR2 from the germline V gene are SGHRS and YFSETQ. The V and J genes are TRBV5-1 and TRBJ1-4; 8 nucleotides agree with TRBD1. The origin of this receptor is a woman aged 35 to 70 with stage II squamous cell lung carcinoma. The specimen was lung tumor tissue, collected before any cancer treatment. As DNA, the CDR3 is TGCGCCAGCAGCTTTTCCGGGACAGGCGTAGAAAAACTGTTTTTT. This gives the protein CASSFSGTGVEKLFF.